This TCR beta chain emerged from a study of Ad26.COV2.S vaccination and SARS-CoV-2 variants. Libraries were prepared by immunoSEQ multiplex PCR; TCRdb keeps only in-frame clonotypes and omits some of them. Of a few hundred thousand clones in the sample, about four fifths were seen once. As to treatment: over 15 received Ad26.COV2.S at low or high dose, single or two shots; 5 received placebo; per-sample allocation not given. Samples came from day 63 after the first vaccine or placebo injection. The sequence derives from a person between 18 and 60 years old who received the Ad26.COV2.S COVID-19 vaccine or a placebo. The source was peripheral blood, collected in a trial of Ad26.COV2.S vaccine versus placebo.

CDR3 residues: CASRSGSSNQPQHF. Here the CDR3 DNA reads TGTGCCAGTAGATCTGGGAGTAGCAATCAGCCCCAGCATTTT. The V and J genes are TRBV19 and TRBJ1-5, with unresolved D. The CDR3 has 14 residues. Germline CDR1 and CDR2: LNHDA and SQIVND (reference sequence). The V and J ends lost 6 bases and 0 bases respectively, with 9 bases between them.